The following is a TCR beta chain sequence with its context. This record comes from a study of T cells in Graves' hyperthyroidism and ophthalmopathy. Germline assignment: CDR1 SEHNR and CDR2 FQNEAQ (reference sequence). This CDR3 comprises 13 residues. V was trimmed by 1 base and J by 5 bases, leaving 6 bases between them. The TCR beta CDR3 regions underwent amplification using RNA transcripts as the source. With the HTBI primer set, the TCR CDR3 went through a first round of RT-PCR. TCRdb reprocessed the multiplex PCR reads via MiXCR and lists one record per CDR3 protein. The sample consists of over 350,000 distinct CDR3 sequences, approximately 18% of them appearing once.

The chain has TRBV7-9 and TRBJ2-1; D call uncertain. The TCR originated in a man younger than 35 with Graves' ophthalmopathy. Sequencing was performed on blood. In DNA form, the CDR3 reads TGTGCCAGCAGCTTAGTGCTGGACAATGAGCAGTTCTTC. Encoded protein: CASSLVLDNEQFF.